One and the same sample provided the 5 T cell receptor beta chains below, sequenced in a study of T cell responses to AZD1222 COVID-19 vaccine. Only in-frame clones appear in the TCRdb table, and some are missing; sequencing was by immunoSEQ multiplex PCR. The sample yields more than 85,000 clones, 92% seen once. Material: peripheral blood, obtained 28 days after the second AZD1222 dose. Every receptor here comes from an adult who received the AZD1222 COVID-19 vaccine.

The chain couples TRBV30 to TRBJ1-5; TRBD1 is a possible D gene (6 bases). V gave up 2 bases and J gave up 4 bases, with 9 bases separating them. Germline values: CDR1 GTSNPN, CDR2 SVGIG (reference sequence). There are 13 residues in the CDR3. The CDR3 nucleotides are TGTGCCTGGAGTAGGGGGGCTAATCAGCCCCAGCATTTT. Translation: CAWSRGANQPQHF.

The chain carries TRBV6-5 and TRBJ1-1, with a possible D match to TRBD1 (5 bases). The V end lost 6 bases, the J end lost 6 bases, and 17 bases lay between the germline ends. This CDR3 has 14 amino acids. Germline loops: CDR1 MNHEY, CDR2 SVGAGI. The chain's CDR3 is CASSPPRDGPEAFF. The CDR3 DNA reads TGTGCCAGCAGCCCCCCCCGGGACGGCCCTGAAGCTTTCTTT.

The rearrangement joins TRBV5-1 to TRBJ1-1; no clear D gene. V lost 0 bases and J 0 bases, leaving 6 bases between the germline ends. Germline CDR1 SGHRS, CDR2 YFSETQ. CDR3 length: 14 residues. Here the CDR3 reads CASSLGSLNTEAFF. The CDR3 region has the DNA TGCGCCAGCAGCTTGGGGAGCTTGAACACTGAAGCTTTCTTT.

This chain uses TRBV11-2 with TRBJ2-6, with a tentative D call TRBD2 (6 bases). The CDR3 loop spans 17 amino acids. Trimming stripped 1 base from V and 0 bases from J, with 10 bases between. Germline loops: CDR1 SGHAT, CDR2 FQNNGV. This CDR3 is CASSLVGTYSGANVLTF. The DNA of the CDR3 is TGTGCCAGCAGCTTAGTGGGGACTTACTCTGGGGCCAACGTCCTGACTTTC.

This chain connects TRBV5-6 to TRBJ2-3, with D perhaps matching TRBD2 (6 bases). V dropped 4 bases and J dropped 14 bases, with 17 bases sitting between them. The length of the CDR3 is 12 residues. The germline V gene has CDR1 SGHDT and CDR2 YYEEEE. The CDR3 reads CASSERDLTGYF. The DNA for the CDR3 is TGTGCCAGCAGCGAACGGGACTTAACGGGGTATTTT.